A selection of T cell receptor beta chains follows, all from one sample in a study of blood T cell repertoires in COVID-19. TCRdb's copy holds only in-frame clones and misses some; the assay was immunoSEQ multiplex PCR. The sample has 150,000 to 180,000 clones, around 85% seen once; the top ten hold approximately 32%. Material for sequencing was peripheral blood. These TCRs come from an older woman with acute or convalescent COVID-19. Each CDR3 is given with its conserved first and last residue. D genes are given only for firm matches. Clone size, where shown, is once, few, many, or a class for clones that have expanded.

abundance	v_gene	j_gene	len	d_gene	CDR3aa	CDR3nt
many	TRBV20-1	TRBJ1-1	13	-	CSASIGRDTEAFF	TGCAGTGCTAGTATCGGCAGGGACACTGAAGCTTTCTTT
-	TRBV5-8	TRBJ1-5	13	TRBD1	CASSYRGPQPQHF	TGTGCCAGCAGCTACAGGGGGCCTCAGCCCCAGCATTTT
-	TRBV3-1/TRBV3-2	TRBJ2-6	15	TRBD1	CASSPPGQGANVLTF	TGTGCCAGCAGCCCTCCGGGACAGGGGGCCAACGTCCTGACTTTC
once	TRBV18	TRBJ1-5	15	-	CASAYVAVSNQPQHF	TGTGCCAGCGCTTATGTAGCGGTAAGCAATCAGCCCCAGCATTTT
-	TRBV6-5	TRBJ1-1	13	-	CASNANSNTEAFF	TGTGCCAGCAACGCTAATTCGAACACTGAAGCTTTCTTT
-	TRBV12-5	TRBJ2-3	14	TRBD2	CASGQNSGQDTQYF	TGTGCTAGTGGTCAAAATAGCGGGCAGGATACGCAGTATTTT
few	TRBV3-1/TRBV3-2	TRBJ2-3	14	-	CASSQGTSTDTQYF	TGTGCCAGCAGCCAGGGGACAAGCACAGATACGCAGTATTTT
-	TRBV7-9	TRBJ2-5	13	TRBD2	CASSLVTSGGQYF	TGTGCCAGCAGCTTAGTGACTAGCGGGGGTCAGTACTTC
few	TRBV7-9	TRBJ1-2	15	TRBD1	CASSLGTGRNYGYTF	TGTGCCAGCAGCCTCGGGACAGGGAGGAACTATGGCTACACCTTC
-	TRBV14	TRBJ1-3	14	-	CASSQDYSGNTIYF	TGTGCCAGCAGCCAAGACTACTCTGGAAACACCATATATTTT
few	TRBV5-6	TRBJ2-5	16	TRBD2	CASSWGLGESGETQYF	TGTGCCAGCAGCTGGGGACTAGGGGAGTCAGGGGAGACCCAGTACTTC
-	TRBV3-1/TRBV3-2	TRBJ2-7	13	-	CASSRGGTYEQYF	TGTGCCAGCAGCCGTGGGGGGACCTACGAGCAGTACTTC
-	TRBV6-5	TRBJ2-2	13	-	CASSFTEPGELFF	TGTGCCAGCAGTTTTACAGAACCCGGGGAGCTGTTTTTT
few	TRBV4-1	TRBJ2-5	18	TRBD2	CASSQPNAIAGPRGTQYF	TGCGCCAGCAGCCAGCCCAACGCGATAGCGGGGCCTCGGGGGACCCAGTACTTC
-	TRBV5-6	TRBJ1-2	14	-	CASSLRGGAYGYTF	TGTGCCAGCAGCCTGAGAGGGGGGGCGTATGGCTACACCTTC
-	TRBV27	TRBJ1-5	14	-	CASSLYRANQPQHF	TGTGCCAGCAGTTTATACAGGGCCAATCAGCCCCAGCATTTT
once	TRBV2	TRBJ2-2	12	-	CASRVDNGELFF	TGTGCCAGCAGGGTAGACAACGGGGAGCTGTTTTTT
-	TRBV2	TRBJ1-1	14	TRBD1	CASTRDSSNTEAFF	TGTGCCAGCACCCGGGACAGCTCGAACACTGAAGCTTTCTTT
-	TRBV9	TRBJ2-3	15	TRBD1	CASSAQGARPDTQYF	TGTGCCAGCAGCGCTCAGGGGGCGCGTCCAGATACGCAGTATTTT
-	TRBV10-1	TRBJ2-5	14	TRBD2	CASSESGLAGTQYF	TGCGCCAGCAGTGAGTCGGGGCTAGCGGGGACCCAGTACTTC
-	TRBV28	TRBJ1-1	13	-	CASSYRVNTEAFF	TGTGCCAGCAGCTACAGGGTGAACACTGAAGCTTTCTTT
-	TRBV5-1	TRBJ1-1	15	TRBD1	CASTLTGTVNTEAFF	TGCGCCAGCACCCTGACCGGGACAGTAAACACTGAAGCTTTCTTT
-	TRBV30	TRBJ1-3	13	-	CAWTAGNGNTIYF	TGTGCCTGGACGGCGGGGAACGGAAACACCATATATTTT
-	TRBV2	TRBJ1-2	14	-	CASSAQGRRNGYTF	TGTGCCAGCAGTGCCCAGGGAAGGCGAAATGGCTACACCTTC
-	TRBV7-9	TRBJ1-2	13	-	CASSLQDSYGYTF	TGTGCCAGCAGCCTCCAGGACAGTTATGGCTACACCTTC